The entry that follows covers one T cell receptor beta chain sequence. Its target is unknown. The CDR3 contains 14 residues. Looked up from germline, CDR1 is SGHTA and CDR2 is FQGTGA. V lost 3 bases and J lost 6, with 13 bases in between. Time point noted: week 47, end of study. Topical imiquimod was applied with each vaccine dose, which held 300 ug of mutant IDH1 20-mer peptide. This record belongs to a study of a mutant IDH1 vaccine in newly diagnosed glioma. Measured with immunoSEQ multiplex PCR; TCRdb has only the in-frame clones, and not every one. The repertoire holds about 85,000 clones, with around 92% as singletons.

This TCR was sampled from a woman aged 45-59 years with glioma. Source: PBMCs, taken from a glioma patient whose treatment included an IDH1 peptide vaccine. The chain links TRBV7-3 to TRBJ2-3; D unresolved. The CDR3 sequence: CASSFAQPPDTQYF. CDR3 nucleotide sequence: TGTGCCAGCAGCTTCGCGCAACCTCCGGATACGCAGTATTTT.